The 10 T cell receptor beta chains presented below share a single source sample, sequenced in a study of blood T cell repertoires in COVID-19. Sequenced by immunoSEQ multiplex PCR; TCRdb stores in-frame clones only, minus some. The sample carries 250,000 or so clones, about 90% recorded once. Specimen: PBMCs or T cells enriched from blood (not recorded which). These TCRs come from a man aged 30 to 39 who had recovered from COVID-19.

The chain combines TRBV9 with TRBJ2-1; possible D gene TRBD1, 5 bases. Germline lookup yields CDR1 SGDLS and CDR2 YYNGEE. The CDR3 runs to 17 residues. Trimming removed 0 bases from V and 0 bases from J, with 13 bases in between. The CDR3 region is CASSVEGFEGSYNEQFF. The CDR3 DNA follows: TGTGCCAGCAGCGTAGAGGGGTTTGAAGGCTCCTACAATGAGCAGTTCTTC.

The chain recombines TRBV30 with TRBJ2-1; 8 bases agree with TRBD2. Germline V gives CDR1 GTSNPN, CDR2 SVGIG (reference sequence). Unmatched junction bases numbered 13, after V lost 4 bases and J lost 14 bases. The length of the CDR3 is 13 residues. The CDR3 DNA reads TGTGCCTGGAAATCCGGGAGGGCAAGGGTGGAGTTCTTC. Protein sequence: CAWKSGRARVEFF.

V gene TRBV28 combines with J gene TRBJ1-2; D gene uncertain. The CDR3 totals 12 residues. Trimming stripped 5 bases from V and 7 bases from J, with 11 bases between. CDR1 MDHEN and CDR2 SYDVKM come from the germline V gene. CDR3 sequence reads: CASSRTLRGYTF. CDR3 coding DNA: TGTGCCAGCAGTAGGACTTTGCGTGGCTACACCTTC.

This clone was recorded a few times. The V and J genes are TRBV30 and TRBJ1-2; D gene uncertain. The V end lost 0 bases, the J end lost 2 bases, and 7 bases lay between the germline ends. The germline V gene encodes CDR1 GTSNPN and CDR2 SVGIG (reference sequence). The CDR3 sequence is 13 residues long. The CDR3: CAWSVTPNYGYTF. The CDR3 region has the DNA TGTGCCTGGAGTGTGACTCCGAACTATGGCTACACCTTC. Based on the CDR3 plus reference TRBV30 and TRBJ1-2, the full variable domain is SQTIHQWPATLVQPVGSPLSLECTVEGTSNPNLYWYRQAAGRGLQLLFYSVGIGQISSEVPQNLSASRPQDRQFILSSKKLLLSDSGFYLCAWSVTPNYGYTFGSGTRLTVV.

This chain connects TRBV5-8 to TRBJ2-5; D might be TRBD1 (6 bases). V was pared by 4 bases and J by 14 bases, with 21 bases between. Germline CDR1 and CDR2: SGHTS and YDEGEE. The CDR3 length is 13 residues. CDR3 sequence: CASSPGHTRAFYF. In nucleotides, the CDR3 is TGTGCCAGCAGCCCGGGACACACAAGGGCGTTTTACTTC.

The CDR3 here is CASSLTQEQYF. CDR3 coding DNA: TGTGCCAGCAGCCTGACTCAAGAGCAGTACTTC. The chain carries TRBV11-2 and TRBJ2-7, with D unresolved. Germline V gene data show CDR1 as SGHAT and CDR2 as FQNNGV. The germline V and J ends were trimmed by 5 bases and 7 bases, with 9 bases remaining between them. This CDR3 spans 11 amino acids.

This clone came up a few times. The chain has TRBV5-1 and TRBJ2-1; 11 bases match TRBD1. The germline V gene has CDR1 SGHRS and CDR2 YFSETQ. V was clipped by 3 bases and J by 7 bases; unmatched bases: 6. This CDR3 spans 15 amino acids. The DNA for the CDR3 is TGCGCCAGCAGCTCCCCTGGGACAGGGGGAAATGAGCAGTTCTTC. It is translated as CASSSPGTGGNEQFF. The entire variable domain, with the rest obtained from reference TRBV5-1 and TRBJ2-1, is as follows: KAGVTQTPRYLIKTRGQQVTLSCSPISGHRSVSWYQQTPGQGLQFLFEYFSETQRNKGNFPGRFSGRQFSNSRSEMNVSTLELGDSALYLCASSSPGTGGNEQFFGPGTRLTVL.

V gene TRBV7-2 combines with J gene TRBJ1-1, with D uncertain. The CDR3 runs to 13 residues. CDR1 is SGHTA and CDR2 is FQGNSA in the germline V gene. V gave up 5 bases and J gave up 5 bases, with 12 bases separating them. CDR3 nucleotide sequence: TGTGCCAGCAGCGGATCAGGTGGGACTGAAGCTTTCTTT. The encoded protein is CASSGSGGTEAFF.

The rearrangement links TRBV7-8 to TRBJ2-7, with a possible D match to TRBD1 (5 bases). From germline, CDR1 is SGHVS and CDR2 FQNEAQ. V dropped 4 bases and J dropped 6 bases, with 25 bases sitting between them. The CDR3 extends over 17 amino acids. The CDR3, as DNA: TGTGCCAGCAGCTCCTCCCTAGGGGCCACATTTAATGGCGAGCAGTACTTC. Translation: CASSSSLGATFNGEQYF.

This sequence joins TRBV7-9 and TRBJ1-1; TRBD1 might be the D (5 bases). Trimming removed 1 base at V and 8 bases at J, with 14 bases between. The CDR3 contains 14 residues. Germline CDR1 reads SEHNR; CDR2 reads FQNEAQ (reference sequence). The DNA of the CDR3 is TGTGCCAGCAGCTTAGTTGGCGGGACGTACGAAGCTTTCTTT. This sequence encodes CASSLVGGTYEAFF.